The next 17 T cell receptor beta chains were all read from a single sample in a study of OX40 agonist ivuxolimab in advanced cancers. Libraries were prepared by immunoSEQ multiplex PCR; TCRdb keeps only in-frame clonotypes and omits some of them. The sample holds 65,000 to 90,000 clones; around 90% are singletons and the top ten take approximately 0.51%. The material was CD4+ or CD8+ T cells sorted from blood, obtained in a trial of the OX40 agonist ivuxolimab. Receptors were obtained from an adult with an advanced solid tumor such as melanoma, head and neck, liver or kidney cancer.

The J gene is TRBJ2-7, the V gene TRBV6-5, with 10 nucleotides matching TRBD1. Trimming took 3 bases from V and 1 from J; bases not matched to a gene: 6. Germline CDR1 and CDR2: MNHEY and SVGAGI. CDR3 length: 16 amino acids. The CDR3 bases are TGTGCCAGCAGTTATGTCTGGGGACAGGGGTCCTACGAGCAGTACTTC. The encoded protein is CASSYVWGQGSYEQYF.

The chain joins TRBV5-1 to TRBJ1-4; D perhaps matches TRBD1 (6 bases). Between the trimmed V and J ends, which lost 0 bases and 3 bases, there was a span of 15 bases. Germline V gene lookup returns CDR1 SGHRS and CDR2 YFSETQ. The CDR3 is 17 residues long. For the CDR3, the DNA is TGCGCCAGCAGCTTGGGGTACAGGGTCGCTTCTAATGAAAAACTGTTTTTT. Its translation is CASSLGYRVASNEKLFF.

The chain has TRBV5-6 and TRBJ1-5, with D possibly matching TRBD1 (6 bases). The germline V and J ends were trimmed by 2 bases and 4 bases, with 10 bases remaining between them. The CDR3 contains 14 residues. The germline gives CDR1 SGHDT, CDR2 YYEEEE. The CDR3 sequence: CASSFGQRNQPQHF. The DNA for the CDR3 is TGTGCCAGCAGCTTCGGACAGAGGAATCAGCCCCAGCATTTT.

This clone occurred once. The J gene is TRBJ1-1, the V gene TRBV6-6; 8 nucleotides agree with TRBD1. The CDR3 sequence is 14 residues long. The V gene end was trimmed by 3 bases and the J gene end by 11 bases; junction bases not matched to a gene: 11. CDR1 and CDR2 from the germline V gene are MNHNY and SVGAGI (reference sequence). The CDR3, as DNA: TGTGCCAGCAGTTATGGACAGGGACCCTTTGGGGCTTTCTTT. This codes for CASSYGQGPFGAFF.

The chain is built from TRBV28 and TRBJ1-4; weak D call: TRBD1 (6 bases). Germline V gene lookup returns CDR1 MDHEN and CDR2 SYDVKM. The CDR3 runs 14 residues. Trimming shortened V by 6 bases and J by 8 bases, and 16 bases separated the two germline ends. CDR3 bases: TGTGCCAGCAGCCCAGGGGCCGCTTGGGAAAAACTGTTTTTT. It translates to CASSPGAAWEKLFF.

J is TRBJ2-7 and V is TRBV7-9; TRBD2 matches at 10 bases. Losses at the gene ends were 2 bases for V and 2 bases for J; bases not matched to a gene: 3. The germline V gene encodes CDR1 SEHNR and CDR2 FQNEAQ (reference sequence). The CDR3 length is 15 residues. The DNA of the CDR3 is TGTGCCAGCAGCTTACTGAGCGGGAGGGCCTACGAGCAGTACTTC. It encodes CASSLLSGRAYEQYF.

CDR3 residues: CASSEARTSVNYEQYF. DNA for the CDR3: TGTGCCAGCAGTGAAGCAAGGACTAGCGTTAACTACGAGCAGTACTTC. The rearrangement uses TRBV2 and TRBJ2-7, with 9 bases lining up with TRBD2. Germline CDR1 and CDR2: SNHLY and FYNNEI. The J segment lost 3 bases and the V segment lost 0 bases, leaving 6 bases of the junction unmatched. This CDR3 has 16 amino acids.

The V and J genes are TRBV6-6 and TRBJ1-3; no firm D call. The V gene's germline CDR1 is MNHNY and CDR2 SVGAGI (reference sequence). Trimming shortened V by 7 bases and J by 0 bases, and 16 bases separated the two germline ends. The CDR3 has 16 amino acids. The CDR3 DNA follows: TGTGCCAGCATTTCCCGTGTGCGTGACTCTGGAAACACCATATATTTT. It is translated as CASISRVRDSGNTIYF.

This chain joins TRBV12-5 and TRBJ2-7, with D hard to call. The V end was cut by 3 bases, the J end by 0 bases, with 12 bases between. Germline lookup yields CDR1 LGHNT and CDR2 FRNRAP. The CDR3 is 15 residues long. The CDR3 is CASGLSPGSSYEQYF. The CDR3 DNA reads TGTGCTAGTGGTTTATCCCCCGGCAGCTCCTACGAGCAGTACTTC.

The J gene is TRBJ2-1, the V gene TRBV9; D is unresolved. Trimming left V 0 bases short and J 8 bases short, with 15 bases between. This CDR3 is built from 15 residues. Germline V gene data show CDR1 as SGDLS and CDR2 as YYNGEE. The chain's CDR3 is CASSVGLPGVDEQFF. CDR3 nucleotide sequence: TGTGCCAGCAGCGTAGGGCTACCTGGGGTGGATGAGCAGTTCTTC.

This clone is a singleton in its sample. The chain combines TRBV7-2 with TRBJ2-1, with D possibly being TRBD1 or TRBD2 (6 bases each). With 1 base removed from V and 3 bases from J, the gap between germline ends came to 13 bases. CDR1 SGHTA and CDR2 FQGNSA come from the germline V gene. The CDR3 runs to 16 residues. This CDR3 reads CASSLERGVGYNEQFF. CDR3 coding DNA: TGTGCCAGCAGCTTAGAGAGGGGGGTTGGCTACAATGAGCAGTTCTTC.

This clone was detected only once. The V call is TRBV6-6, the J call TRBJ1-5, with D unclear. Between the trimmed V and J ends, which lost 5 bases and 7 bases, there was a span of 12 bases. The CDR3 is 13 residues long. Germline CDR1 MNHNY, CDR2 SVGAGI (reference sequence). The CDR3 DNA reads TGTGCCAGCAGTCCCCGCCAAGAACAGCCCCAGCATTTT. Translated, it gives CASSPRQEQPQHF.

The CDR3 spells CASSRDEAGGGEQFF. The CDR3 bases are TGCGCCAGCAGTAGGGATGAGGCGGGAGGTGGTGAGCAGTTCTTC. The chain recombines TRBV5-1 with TRBJ2-1; 8 bases are shared with TRBD2. V trimming: 5 bases; J trimming: 9 bases; junction bases outside the gene matches: 13. CDR1 is SGHRS and CDR2 is YFSETQ in the germline V gene. The CDR3 length is 15 residues.

The genes are TRBV30 and TRBJ1-2; 7 positions match TRBD1. There are 16 residues in the CDR3. Looked up from germline, CDR1 is GTSNPN and CDR2 is SVGIG (reference sequence). The junction had 16 bases not matched to a gene; V was cut back by 5 bases and J by 4 bases. CDR3 in DNA: TGTGCCTGGGCTACCCGCCTTACAGGGGCTTCCTATGGCTACACCTTC. The encoded protein is CAWATRLTGASYGYTF.

This chain joins TRBV28 and TRBJ2-7, with 8 bases that match TRBD2. V dropped 3 bases and J dropped 3; count of bases not matched to a gene: 7. CDR1 MDHEN and CDR2 SYDVKM come from the germline V gene. This CDR3 is 15 amino acids long. CDR3 protein: CASSFSSGRGYEQYF. DNA for the CDR3: TGTGCCAGCAGTTTTTCGAGCGGGAGAGGCTACGAGCAGTACTTC. The complete variable domain, with remaining parts taken from reference TRBV28 and TRBJ2-7, reads DVKVTQSSRYLVKRTGEKVFLECVQDMDHENMFWYRQDPGLGLRLIYFSYDVKMKEKGDIPEGYSVSREKKERFSLILESASTNQTSMYLCASSFSSGRGYEQYFGPGTRLTVT.

The chain has TRBV7-2 and TRBJ2-3, with TRBD2 matching over 9 bases. CDR1 and CDR2 from the germline V gene are SGHTA and FQGNSA. The V and J ends lost 1 base and 5 bases, in that order; junction bases with no gene match: 4. The CDR3 totals 15 residues. Here the CDR3 reads CASSLGLAGRDTQYF. CDR3 in DNA: TGTGCCAGCAGCTTAGGCCTAGCGGGAAGAGATACGCAGTATTTT.

V gene TRBV4-1 combines with J gene TRBJ2-2; 10 nucleotides line up with TRBD2. The CDR3 sequence is 19 residues long. Germline V CDR1 and CDR2: MGHRA, YSYEKL. V trimming: 0 bases; J trimming: 2 bases; junction bases outside the gene matches: 9. For the CDR3, the DNA is TGCGCCAGCAGCCAAGATCTAGCGGGAGTTCGGAGAAACACCGGGGAGCTGTTTTTT. This encodes CASSQDLAGVRRNTGELFF.